The 3 T cell receptor beta chains given below trace back to one sample, sequenced in a study of cytomegalovirus exposure and HLA in healthy donors. Primers for the PCR totalled 60 Vbeta and 13 Jbeta. The assay was immunoSEQ multiplex PCR, and TCRdb's table has in-frame clones only and misses some. This listing includes some 200,000 clones. The specimen sequenced was PBMCs. These receptors came from a man under 40 in good health and CMV-seronegative.

V and J are TRBV19 and TRBJ1-2; TRBD1 agrees at 7 bases. The CDR3 totals 16 residues. Germline-derived CDR1 and CDR2 are LNHDA and SQIVND (reference sequence). J was trimmed by 2 bases and V by 6 bases; bases with no gene match: 12. This CDR3 is CASRTSIIQGNYGYTF. The CDR3, as DNA: TGTGCCAGTAGGACTTCTATTATACAGGGGAACTATGGCTACACCTTC.

This chain joins TRBV6-5 and TRBJ2-5, with D perhaps TRBD2 (6 bases). Germline V CDR1 and CDR2: MNHEY, SVGAGI. The germline V and J ends were trimmed by 5 bases and 4 bases, with 11 bases remaining between them. The CDR3 has 13 residues. The CDR3 DNA reads as TGTGCCAGCAGTCACCGGGACTTAGAGACCCAGTACTTC. Protein sequence: CASSHRDLETQYF.

This chain uses TRBV4-2 with TRBJ2-1; TRBD2 is a possible D gene (5 bases). The ends were cut back, 0 bases at V and 4 bases at J, with 10 bases in the middle. CDR1 is LGHNA and CDR2 is YNFKEQ in the germline V gene. This CDR3 is built from 15 residues. The CDR3 region is CASSQEVGEYNEQFF. The CDR3 DNA sequence: TGTGCCAGCAGCCAAGAGGTGGGAGAATACAATGAGCAGTTCTTC.